Presented here are 13 T cell receptor beta chains from one specimen sequenced in a study of T cell clonality in common variable immunodeficiency. Repertoires were generated with immunoSEQ multiplex PCR, while TCRdb's copy carries only in-frame clones and drops some. Listed for the sample are about 34,000 clones, none seen a single time. Sequencing was performed on peripheral blood mononuclear cells. The receptors stem from a person aged 18 to 75 in good health.

This clone was seen repeatedly, ten times or more. The read gets to within 3 residues of the CDR3 end, and the germline J gene fills in the rest. The chain carries TRBV29-1 and TRBJ1-1, with a tentative D call TRBD1 (5 bases). The CDR3 runs 13 residues. With 4 bases removed from V and 1 base from J, the gap between germline ends came to 10 bases. Germline lookup yields CDR1 SQVTM and CDR2 ANQGSEA. CDR3 protein: CSVVGGWNTEAFF. CDR3 DNA (partial): TGCAGCGTTGTTGGGGGGTGGAACACTGAA.

This clone was recorded many times. The read halts 3 residues ahead of the CDR3 end, with the missing end drawn from the germline J gene. The V call is TRBV20-1, the J call TRBJ2-3; maybe TRBD2 (5 bases). The CDR3 contains 12 residues. Between the trimmed V and J ends, which lost 5 bases and 0 bases, there was a span of 6 bases. Germline CDR1 DFQATT, CDR2 SNEGSKA (reference sequence). The CDR3 here is CSAWTSTDTQYF. The part of the CDR3 DNA that was read is TGCAGTGCTTGGACTAGCACAGATACG.

This clone was observed at least ten times. The CDR3 goes on 3 residues after the read ends, and that part is filled in from the germline J gene. This chain links TRBV5-1 with TRBJ2-1, with TRBD1 as a possible D gene (6 bases). The germline V gene encodes CDR1 SGHRS and CDR2 YFSETQ. This CDR3 has 15 amino acids. The ends were cut back, 4 bases at V and 3 bases at J, with 14 bases in the middle. The CDR3 region is CASSTQGQNYNEQFF. CDR3 DNA, as far as it was read: TGCGCCAGCAGCACCCAGGGACAAAACTACAATGAG.

Ten or more counts support this clone. The missing CDR3 end, 3 residues past where the read stops, is filled in from the germline J gene. The V call is TRBV7-9, the J call TRBJ2-1; D call uncertain. V gave up 3 bases and J gave up 4 bases, with 7 bases separating them. The CDR3 loop spans 13 amino acids. CDR1 is SEHNR and CDR2 is FQNEAQ in the germline V gene (reference sequence). The CDR3 DNA, read in part, is TGTGCCAGCAGCTTTCTCTCGTACAATGAG. Its translation: CASSFLSYNE. The full CDR3 is CASSFLSYNEQFF. Supplemented by reference TRBV7-9 and TRBJ2-1, the full variable domain reads DTGVSQNPRHKITKRGQNVTFRCDPISEHNRLYWYRQTLGQGPEFLTYFQNEAQLEKSRLLSDRFSAERPKGSFSTLEIQRTEQGDSAMYLCASSFLSYNEQFFGPGTRLTVL.

This clone was counted many times. With the read ending 3 residues before the CDR3 end, the germline J gene is used to fill in that end. V and J are TRBV20-1 and TRBJ1-5; maybe TRBD1 (5 bases). This CDR3 comprises 13 residues. CDR1 DFQATT and CDR2 SNEGSKA come from the germline V gene (reference sequence). Trimming stripped 5 bases from V and 3 bases from J, with 11 bases between. Partial CDR3 DNA: TGCAGTGCTCTGACAGACCACAATCAGCCC. Translated: CSALTDHNQP. The whole CDR3 protein is CSALTDHNQPQHF.

This clone came up many times. The sequence runs out 3 residues before the end of the CDR3; the remainder is reconstructed from the germline J gene. The rearrangement uses TRBV7-4 and TRBJ1-3; D is unresolved. V lost 4 bases to trimming and J lost 0 bases, with 7 bases between them. The CDR3 contains 14 residues. The V gene's germline CDR1 is SGHVT and CDR2 SQSDAQ. This CDR3 is CASSSESSGNTIYF. The CDR3 bases that were read are TGTGCCAGCAGCTCAGAGAGCTCTGGAAACACC.

This clone came up many times. Coverage ceases 3 residues before the CDR3 finishes, and the germline J gene fills in the end. The sample holds other DNA sequences that translate to the same CDR3. The chain joins TRBV5-1 to TRBJ2-3; 16 bases are shared with TRBD2. V was pared by 4 bases and J by 6 bases, with 2 bases of the junction left unmatched. The CDR3 is made up of 15 amino acids. Germline CDR1 and CDR2: SGHRS and YFSETQ. CDR3 sequence: CASSPGLAGGDTQYF. The CDR3 bases that were read are TGCGCCAGCAGCCCGGGACTAGCGGGAGGGGATACG.

This clone occurred many times. From the germline J gene comes the end of the CDR3, since the read stops 3 residues before it. This chain connects TRBV5-8 to TRBJ2-3; 9 bases match TRBD1. CDR1 and CDR2 from the germline V gene are SGHTS and YDEGEE. Trimming cost V 4 bases and J 0 bases; bases outside gene matches: 3. The CDR3 covers 15 residues. CDR3 region: CASSLGQGSTDTQYF. The part of the CDR3 DNA that was read is TGTGCCAGCAGCCTGGGACAGGGAAGCACAGATACG.

At least ten counts were recorded for this clone. The read ends 3 residues before the CDR3 terminus; that terminus is restored from the germline J gene. The chain has TRBV11-2 and TRBJ2-1; TRBD1 is a possible D gene (5 bases). The CDR3 extends over 12 amino acids. In germline, CDR1 is SGHAT, CDR2 FQNNGV. The V end was cut by 1 base, the J end by 8 bases, with 6 bases between. The CDR3 protein is CASSLVGDEQFF. Partial CDR3 DNA: TGTGCCAGCAGCTTAGTAGGGGATGAG.

This clone appeared many times. Other nucleotide sequences in the sample specify the same CDR3. CDR3 bases read: TGTGCCTGGAGTGTACTTAGTGAA. This translates into CAWSVLSE. The whole CDR3 sequence reads CAWSVLSEAFF. V is TRBV30 and J is TRBJ1-1; D is ambiguous. The read stops 3 residues short of the end of the CDR3; the missing end is completed from the germline J gene. The V gene's germline CDR1 is GTSNPN and CDR2 SVGIG (reference sequence). The CDR3 sequence is 11 residues long. V lost 0 bases and J 7 bases, leaving 6 bases between the germline ends.

The table lists this clone with a few counts. The CDR3 end falls 3 residues outside the read, so it is completed with the germline J gene. The chain is built from TRBV6-1 and TRBJ2-3, with 10 bases matching TRBD2. The junction had 2 bases not matched to a gene; V was cut back by 4 bases and J by 1 base. The germline CDR1 and CDR2 sequences are MNHNS and SASEGT. This CDR3 has 15 residues. CDR3: CASSGLAGGTDTQYF. CDR3 DNA (partial): TGTGCCAGCAGTGGACTAGCGGGTGGCACAGATACG.

This clone was detected ten times or more. The sequence runs out 3 residues before the end of the CDR3; the remainder is reconstructed from the germline J gene. The chain links TRBV5-1 to TRBJ1-2; 8 bases are a match to TRBD1. Germline lookup yields CDR1 SGHRS and CDR2 YFSETQ. The CDR3 runs 14 residues. The part of the CDR3 DNA that was read is TGCGCCAGCAGGGATATGCAGGGGGCAGGGGGC. It translates to CASRDMQGAGG. The whole CDR3 region reads CASRDMQGAGGYTF.

As concerns this clone: The read ends 3 residues before the CDR3 terminus; that terminus is restored from the germline J gene. V gene TRBV6-1 combines with J gene TRBJ1-4; no reliable D call. The ends were cut back, 1 base at V and 4 bases at J, with 7 bases in the middle. The CDR3 is made up of 14 amino acids. Germline CDR1 and CDR2: MNHNS and SASEGT. The CDR3 bases that were read are TGTGCCAGCAGTGAAGTACAGATTAATGAAAAA. Protein: CASSEVQINEK. The whole CDR3 sequence is CASSEVQINEKLFF.